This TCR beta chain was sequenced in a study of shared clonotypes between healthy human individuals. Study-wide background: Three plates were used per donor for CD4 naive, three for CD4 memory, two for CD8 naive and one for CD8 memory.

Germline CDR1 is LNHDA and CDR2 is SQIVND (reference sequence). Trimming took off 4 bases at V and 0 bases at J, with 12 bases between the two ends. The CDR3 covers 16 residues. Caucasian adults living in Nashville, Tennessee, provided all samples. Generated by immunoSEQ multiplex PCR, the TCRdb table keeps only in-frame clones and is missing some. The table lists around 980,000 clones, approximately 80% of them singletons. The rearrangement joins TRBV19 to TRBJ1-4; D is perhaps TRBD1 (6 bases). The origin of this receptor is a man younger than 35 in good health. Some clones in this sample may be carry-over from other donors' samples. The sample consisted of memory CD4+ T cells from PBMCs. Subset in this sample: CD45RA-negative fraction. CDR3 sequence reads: CASSKGGTTTNEKLFF. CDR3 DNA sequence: TGTGCCAGTAGTAAGGGGGGGACCACAACTAATGAAAAACTGTTTTTT.